A selection of T cell receptor beta chains follows, all from one sample in a study of PD-1 blockade in classical Hodgkin lymphoma. Data came from immunoSEQ multiplex PCR; TCRdb stores just in-frame clones and leaves some out. This table has fewer than 100,000 clones, just over 90% appearing once. Sequenced material: peripheral blood mononuclear cells (PBMCs), taken before the fourth cycle of nivolumab. The source is a human donor with classical Hodgkin lymphoma. Both conserved end residues are part of each CDR3. The D gene is left open where the match is weak. The size entry is marked missing in some rows and otherwise reads once, few, many or a size class.

d_gene: TRBD1
v_gene: TRBV18
j_gene: TRBJ2-5
abundance: -
CDR3nt: TGTGCCAGCTCATTTCGACAGGGGGGTCCGTCGGACCAGTACTTC
CDR3aa: CASSFRQGGPSDQYF

d_gene: TRBD2
v_gene: TRBV5-1
j_gene: TRBJ2-7
abundance: -
CDR3nt: TGCGCCAGCAACTTACTAGCGGGAGCGGTTGCCGAGCAGTACTTC
CDR3aa: CASNLLAGAVAEQYF

d_gene: -
v_gene: TRBV19
j_gene: TRBJ2-7
abundance: -
CDR3nt: TGTGCCAGTAGCCCGGGACAACGATACGAGCAGTACTTC
CDR3aa: CASSPGQRYEQYF

d_gene: -
v_gene: TRBV7-8
j_gene: TRBJ2-3
abundance: few
CDR3nt: TGTGCCAGCAGCCTCAGACTCAGCACAGATACGCAGTATTTT
CDR3aa: CASSLRLSTDTQYF

d_gene: TRBD2
v_gene: TRBV23-1
j_gene: TRBJ2-2
abundance: -
CDR3nt: TGCGCCAGCACCCCTCAAGGAGGGGCTACTAGCGGGAGGGCCCGACGGGACGGGGAGCTGTTTTTT
CDR3aa: CASTPQGGATSGRARRDGELFF

d_gene: -
v_gene: TRBV5-4
j_gene: TRBJ2-2
abundance: -
CDR3nt: TGTGCCAGCAGTTTAGGGGTGGCGAACACCGGGGAGCTGTTTTTT
CDR3aa: CASSLGVANTGELFF

d_gene: -
v_gene: TRBV19
j_gene: TRBJ1-2
abundance: -
CDR3nt: TGTGCCAGTAGTAACCATAAGCGGGGGAACTATGGCTACACCTTC
CDR3aa: CASSNHKRGNYGYTF

d_gene: -
v_gene: TRBV7-2
j_gene: TRBJ2-7
abundance: -
CDR3nt: TGTGCCAGCAGCTTAGTGGGAGCCATCAGCTCCTACGAGCAGTACTTC
CDR3aa: CASSLVGAISSYEQYF

d_gene: -
v_gene: TRBV6-5
j_gene: TRBJ1-1
abundance: -
CDR3nt: TGTGCCAGCAGTTACTCCACAGGGTATACCTGGGCTTTCTTT
CDR3aa: CASSYSTGYTWAFF

d_gene: -
v_gene: TRBV7-9
j_gene: TRBJ1-6
abundance: -
CDR3nt: TGTGCCAGCAGCCCAGAGGGGACCCTAAATTCACCCCTCCACTTT
CDR3aa: CASSPEGTLNSPLHF

d_gene: -
v_gene: TRBV7-9
j_gene: TRBJ1-2
abundance: -
CDR3nt: TGTGCCAGCAGCTCCTACAGGAACTATGGCTACACCTTC
CDR3aa: CASSSYRNYGYTF

d_gene: TRBD1
v_gene: TRBV5-1
j_gene: TRBJ2-7
abundance: -
CDR3nt: TGCGCCAGCAGCATCGGGACAGGAGCCCCAAGCTCCTACGAGCAGTACTTC
CDR3aa: CASSIGTGAPSSYEQYF

d_gene: -
v_gene: TRBV28
j_gene: TRBJ1-5
abundance: -
CDR3nt: TGTGCCAGCAGTTCGGGTCTCCCCAATCAGCCCCAGCATTTT
CDR3aa: CASSSGLPNQPQHF

d_gene: -
v_gene: TRBV6-1
j_gene: TRBJ2-7
abundance: -
CDR3nt: TGTGCCAGCAGGATGGAGATCGGGACGGGCGAGCAGTACTTC
CDR3aa: CASRMEIGTGEQYF

d_gene: TRBD1
v_gene: TRBV7-9
j_gene: TRBJ1-2
abundance: -
CDR3nt: TGTGCCAGCAGCGCAGGGGGGCGCGGCTATGGCTACACCTTC
CDR3aa: CASSAGGRGYGYTF

d_gene: -
v_gene: TRBV15
j_gene: TRBJ2-7
abundance: once
CDR3nt: TGTGCCACCAGCAGGGAGGGACAGTACTACGAGCAGTACTTC
CDR3aa: CATSREGQYYEQYF

d_gene: -
v_gene: TRBV5-1
j_gene: TRBJ2-7
abundance: -
CDR3nt: TGCGCCAGCGGAAACCGTTTAGGGACTTCTTTCTCCTACGAGCAGTACTTC
CDR3aa: CASGNRLGTSFSYEQYF

d_gene: -
v_gene: TRBV5-4
j_gene: TRBJ2-2
abundance: -
CDR3nt: TGTGCCAGCAGCTTAAACGGGGCAGGAGCCGGGGAGCTGTTTTTT
CDR3aa: CASSLNGAGAGELFF

d_gene: -
v_gene: TRBV11-2
j_gene: TRBJ2-7
abundance: -
CDR3nt: TGTGCCAGCTGCTTAATGCTCACCTACGAGCAGTACTTC
CDR3aa: CASCLMLTYEQYF

d_gene: TRBD1
v_gene: TRBV4-2
j_gene: TRBJ1-4
abundance: -
CDR3nt: TGTGCCAGCAGCCAAGGGGCCGGGACAGGGGGCGAAAAACTGTTTTTT
CDR3aa: CASSQGAGTGGEKLFF

d_gene: TRBD1
v_gene: TRBV2
j_gene: TRBJ2-5
abundance: -
CDR3nt: TGTGCCATTCGACAGGGGGCGACAGAGACCCAGTACTTC
CDR3aa: CAIRQGATETQYF

d_gene: TRBD1
v_gene: TRBV5-1
j_gene: TRBJ1-3
abundance: -
CDR3nt: TGCGCCAGCAGCTTGGATACAGGGGGCGCTTCTGGAAACACCATATATTTT
CDR3aa: CASSLDTGGASGNTIYF

d_gene: -
v_gene: TRBV28
j_gene: TRBJ2-7
abundance: -
CDR3nt: TGTGCCAGCAGTTCCTATTCTAGGATAAGCAACGAGCAGTACTTC
CDR3aa: CASSSYSRISNEQYF

d_gene: -
v_gene: TRBV10-3
j_gene: TRBJ2-1
abundance: -
CDR3nt: TGTGCCATCAGTGAGTCGAGCCAAGTGGTTGAGCAGTTCTTC
CDR3aa: CAISESSQVVEQFF

d_gene: TRBD2
v_gene: TRBV29-1
j_gene: TRBJ2-5
abundance: once
CDR3nt: TGCAGCGTTGATCGGTTAAAGCTAGCGGGGAACCCTCAAGAGACCCAGTACTTC
CDR3aa: CSVDRLKLAGNPQETQYF

d_gene: -
v_gene: TRBV13
j_gene: TRBJ2-7
abundance: once
CDR3nt: TGTGCCAGCAGCCTACGGGGGAACAGGTACGAGCAGTACTTC
CDR3aa: CASSLRGNRYEQYF

d_gene: TRBD2
v_gene: TRBV27
j_gene: TRBJ2-3
abundance: once
CDR3nt: TGTGCCAGCAGTATTTTCGGACTAGCGGATAGCACAGATACGCAGTATTTT
CDR3aa: CASSIFGLADSTDTQYF

d_gene: -
v_gene: TRBV30
j_gene: TRBJ2-3
abundance: -
CDR3nt: TGTGCCTGGAGTGTACATAGGGATACGCAGTATTTT
CDR3aa: CAWSVHRDTQYF

d_gene: -
v_gene: TRBV11-3
j_gene: TRBJ1-1
abundance: -
CDR3nt: TGTGCCAGCAGCTTAGTCAGAGGGGGAGAAGCTTTCTTT
CDR3aa: CASSLVRGGEAFF